These 3 T cell receptor beta chains originate from one sample sequenced in a study of regulatory T cells in long-lasting Graves disease. The authors built TCR beta libraries using iRepertoire HTBI primers and Arm-PCR of CDR3 regions. TCRdb itself ran the multiplex PCR reads through MiXCR, one entry per CDR3 protein. This sample yields over 450,000 distinct CDR3 sequences, of which around 13% are seen a single time; approximately 9% belongs to the top ten. Noted time point: newly diagnosed GD, antithyroid drugs for less than 3 months. The TCR library used RNA extracted from PBMCs. This sample also belongs to another study, concerning T cells in Graves' hyperthyroidism and ophthalmopathy.

Sample: peripheral blood mononuclear cells (PBMCs), taken at new diagnosis, from a patient treated with antithyroid drugs. These receptors were collected from a woman aged 25-40 years with Graves disease.

This clonotype was detected only a few times. The likely explanation is a read error, given a far larger clone one base away. The chain has TRBV12-3 or TRBV12-4 and TRBJ2-3; no clear D. The end of the DNA aligns better with TRBJ1-1, so the J call may be wrong. CDR3 length: 14 amino acids. This CDR3 reads CASSFSSANTEAFF. The CDR3 nucleotides are TGTGCCAGCAGTTTCTCATCGGCCAACACTGAAGCTTTCTTT.

This clonotype was counted ten times or more. V is TRBV27 and J is TRBJ2-7; the D is unclear. Germline V CDR1 and CDR2: MNHEY, SMNVEV (reference sequence). Deletions cut 7 bases from V and 4 bases from J, with 20 bases between. The CDR3 is 15 residues long. The CDR3 protein is CASNQRGGQSYEQYF. The CDR3 bases are TGTGCCAGCAATCAAAGAGGTGGCCAGTCTTACGAGCAGTACTTC.

Ten or more counts support this clonotype. This chain connects TRBV9 to TRBJ1-5; D is unclear. V dropped 4 bases and J dropped 13 bases, with 18 bases sitting between them. The CDR3 has 13 residues. The germline CDR1 and CDR2 sequences are SGDLS and YYNGEE. The CDR3 region has the DNA TGTGCCAGCAGCCCAACGACCGAAACTCCTCAGCATTTT. This sequence encodes CASSPTTETPQHF.